This T cell receptor beta chain was sequenced during a study of blood T cell repertoires in COVID-19. Study at large: There were acute and convalescent COVID-19 samples, and they came from the United States, Italy and Spain. Nucleic acid was either cDNA or gDNA, and it came from T cells, B-cell-depleted T cells, or PBMCs.

Original methodology: Amplification with reference gene primers provided the estimates of nucleated cell counts. The repertoire was sequenced with immunoSEQ multiplex PCR; TCRdb's copy has only in-frame clones and lacks some. V, J and clone size were drawn from that table, and D and trimming were deduced from the DNA. The sample yields 40,000 or so clones, over 80% seen once. The CDR3 runs 14 residues. Trimming shortened V by 4 bases and J by 5 bases, and 15 bases separated the two germline ends. CDR1 and CDR2 (germline): SGHNT, YYREEE (reference sequence). The receptor's source is a human donor in a cohort sampled during active COVID-19. V usage is TRBV5-4 and J usage is TRBJ2-5; tentatively, D is TRBD2 (7 bases). The sequencing sample was made of peripheral blood. CDR3 nucleotides: TGTGCCAGCAGCCCGGTCGGGGGGCGGGAGACCCAGTACTTC. Amino acid sequence: CASSPVGGRETQYF. Using reference TRBV5-4 and TRBJ2-5 for the parts outside the CDR3, the full variable domain is ETGVTQSPTHLIKTRGQQVTLRCSSQSGHNTVSWYQQALGQGPQFIFQYYREEENGRGNFPPRFSGLQFPNYSSELNVNALELDDSALYLCASSPVGGRETQYFGPGTRLLVL.